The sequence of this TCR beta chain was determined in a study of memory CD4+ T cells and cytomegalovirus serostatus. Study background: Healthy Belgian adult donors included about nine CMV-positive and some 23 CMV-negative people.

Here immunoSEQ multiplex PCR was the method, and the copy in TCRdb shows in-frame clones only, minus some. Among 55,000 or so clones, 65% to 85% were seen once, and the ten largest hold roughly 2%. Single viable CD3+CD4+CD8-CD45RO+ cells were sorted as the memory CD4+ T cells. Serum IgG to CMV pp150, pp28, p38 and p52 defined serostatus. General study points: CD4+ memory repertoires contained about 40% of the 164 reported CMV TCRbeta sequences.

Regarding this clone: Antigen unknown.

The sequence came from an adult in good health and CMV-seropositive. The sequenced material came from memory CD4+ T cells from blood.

The CDR3 nucleotides are TGCGCCAGCAGCGCCGGGACAGGGGGTGGGTACGAGCAGTACTTC. This sequence encodes CASSAGTGGGYEQYF. The genes are TRBV10-1 and TRBJ2-7, with TRBD1 matching over 11 bases. This CDR3 is built from 15 residues. The trim removed 6 bases at V and 4 bases at J, leaving 8 bases unmatched. Germline V CDR1 and CDR2: WNHNN, SYGVQD (reference sequence).